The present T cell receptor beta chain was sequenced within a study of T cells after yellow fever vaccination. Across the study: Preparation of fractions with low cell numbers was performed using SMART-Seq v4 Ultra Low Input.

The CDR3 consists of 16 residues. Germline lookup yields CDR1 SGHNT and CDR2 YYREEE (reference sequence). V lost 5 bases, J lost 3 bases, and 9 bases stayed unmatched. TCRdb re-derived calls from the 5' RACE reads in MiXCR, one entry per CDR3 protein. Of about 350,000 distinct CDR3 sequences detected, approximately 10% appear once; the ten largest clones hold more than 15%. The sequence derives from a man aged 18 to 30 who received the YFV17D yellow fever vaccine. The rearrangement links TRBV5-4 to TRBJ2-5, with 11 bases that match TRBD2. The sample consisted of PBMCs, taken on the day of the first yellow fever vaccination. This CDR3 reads CASRPLAGGAKETQYF. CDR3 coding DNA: TGTGCCAGCAGGCCCCTAGCGGGGGGTGCGAAAGAGACCCAGTACTTC.